This TCR beta chain was captured by sequencing in a study of vaccination effects on CD4 cells after COVID-19. As for this clone: What it binds is not known.

Antigen-specific CD4+ T cells expanded by the ViraFEST assay with viral peptide pools were then sequenced. The culture ran for roughly 10 days before CD4+ T cells were isolated. Nucleocapsid antibodies stayed negative before and after vaccination, showing no earlier SARS-CoV-2 infection. TCRdb's copy holds only in-frame clones and misses some; the assay was immunoSEQ multiplex PCR. The sample includes 50,000 or so clones, 79% seen only once; the top ten take around 6%. Germline V gene data show CDR1 as SGHRS and CDR2 as YFSETQ. The CDR3 extends over 14 amino acids. Between the trimmed V and J ends, which lost 3 bases and 6 bases, there was a span of 14 bases.

The chain joins TRBV5-1 to TRBJ2-3; D may be TRBD2 (6 bases). This TCR was recovered from a human donor who received a COVID-19 vaccine. The specimen comprised CD4+ T cells from PBMCs cultured with HCoV-OC43 spike peptides, sampled before COVID-19 vaccination. Subset reported: HCoV-OC43 spike overlapping peptide pool stimulation. The CDR3 loop reads CASSSRGNEDTQYF. CDR3 nucleotide sequence: TGCGCCAGCAGCTCGCGGGGAAACGAGGATACGCAGTATTTT.